This TCR beta chain was recorded in a study of beta chain features in type 1 diabetes. Study context: Taken together, all samples contributed 107,917,701 examined sorted cells. Notes on the study in general: Type 1 diabetes patients had TCRB CDR3s that were shorter (moderately but significantly so) in all four CD4+ subsets. Comparison showed that naive, central memory and Treg TCRB repertoires appeared more similar among patients than among healthy donors.

This clone has only a few counts. No antigen is known for it. Expressed TCRB transcripts got sequenced, as all isolated RNA was reverse transcribed. About 3.57 million reads, on average, came from each naive, central memory and regulatory T cell sample. TCRdb's table, derived via immunoSEQ multiplex PCR, lists solely in-frame clones and lacks some. The sample has some 190,000 clones, less than 10% seen once. Per the germline V gene, CDR1 is LNHDA and CDR2 is SQIVND (reference sequence). This CDR3 is 14 amino acids long. V shed 7 bases and J 7 bases; nucleotides not matched to a gene: 9. Blood was drawn once from each donor into heparinised tubes. The draws averaged around 110 mL.

The sequenced material came from central memory CD4+ T cells from blood. The sequence came from a young man with type 1 diabetes. The chain links TRBV19 to TRBJ1-5; 8 positions match TRBD1. CDR3 sequence: CASTPDRVDQPQHF. The CDR3 DNA follows: TGTGCCAGTACCCCGGACAGGGTAGACCAGCCCCAGCATTTT. Supplemented by reference TRBV19 and TRBJ1-5, the full variable domain reads DGGITQSPKYLFRKEGQNVTLSCEQNLNHDAMYWYRQDPGQGLRLIYYSQIVNDFQKGDIAEGYSVSREKKESFPLTVTSAQKNPTAFYLCASTPDRVDQPQHFGDGTRLSIL.